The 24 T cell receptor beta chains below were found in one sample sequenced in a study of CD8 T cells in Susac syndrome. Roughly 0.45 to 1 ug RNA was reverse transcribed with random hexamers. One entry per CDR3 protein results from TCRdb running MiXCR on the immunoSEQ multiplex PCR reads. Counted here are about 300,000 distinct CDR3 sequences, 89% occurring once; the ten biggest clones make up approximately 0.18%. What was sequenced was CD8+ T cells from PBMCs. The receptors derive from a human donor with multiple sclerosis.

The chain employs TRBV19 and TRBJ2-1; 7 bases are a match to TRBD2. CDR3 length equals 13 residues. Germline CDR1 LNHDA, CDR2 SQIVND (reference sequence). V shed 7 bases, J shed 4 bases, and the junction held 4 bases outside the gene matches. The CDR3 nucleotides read TGTGCCAGTATGCCGGGAGGTTACAATGAGCAGTTCTTC. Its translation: CASMPGGYNEQFF.

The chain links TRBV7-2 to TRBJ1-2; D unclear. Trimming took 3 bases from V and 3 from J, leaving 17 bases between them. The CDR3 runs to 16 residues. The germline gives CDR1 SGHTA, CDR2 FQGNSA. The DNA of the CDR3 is TGTGCCAGCAGCTTGAGGTCCGGGGTCTTATACTATGGCTACACCTTC. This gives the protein CASSLRSGVLYYGYTF.

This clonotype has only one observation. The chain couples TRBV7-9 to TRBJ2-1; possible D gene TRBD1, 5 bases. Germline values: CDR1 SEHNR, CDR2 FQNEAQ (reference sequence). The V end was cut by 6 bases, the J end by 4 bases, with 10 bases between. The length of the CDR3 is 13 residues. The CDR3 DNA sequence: TGTGCCAGCAGTATTCCAGGGTACAATGAGCAGTTCTTC. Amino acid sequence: CASSIPGYNEQFF.

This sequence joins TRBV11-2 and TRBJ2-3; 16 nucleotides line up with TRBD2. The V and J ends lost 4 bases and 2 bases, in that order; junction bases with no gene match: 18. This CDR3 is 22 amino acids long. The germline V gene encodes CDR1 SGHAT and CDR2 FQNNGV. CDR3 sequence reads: CASSSPRTGTSGRGPFTDTQYF. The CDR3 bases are TGTGCCAGCAGCTCCCCGAGAACCGGGACTAGCGGGAGGGGGCCCTTCACAGATACGCAGTATTTT.

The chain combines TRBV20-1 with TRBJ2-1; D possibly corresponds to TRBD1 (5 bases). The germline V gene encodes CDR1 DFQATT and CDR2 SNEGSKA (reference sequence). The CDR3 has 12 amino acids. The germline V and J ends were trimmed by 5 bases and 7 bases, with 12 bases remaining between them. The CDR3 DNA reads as TGCAGTGCTTCCCAGGGTTTTAATGAGCAGTTCTTC. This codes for CSASQGFNEQFF.

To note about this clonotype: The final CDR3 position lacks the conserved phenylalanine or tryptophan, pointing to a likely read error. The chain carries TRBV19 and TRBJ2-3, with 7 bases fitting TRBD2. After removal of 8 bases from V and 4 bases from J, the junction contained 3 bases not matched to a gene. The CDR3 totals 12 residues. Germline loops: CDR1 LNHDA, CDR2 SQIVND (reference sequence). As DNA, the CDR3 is TGTGCCAGTGGGGCGGGGGCAGATACGCAGTATCTT. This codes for CASGAGADTQYL.

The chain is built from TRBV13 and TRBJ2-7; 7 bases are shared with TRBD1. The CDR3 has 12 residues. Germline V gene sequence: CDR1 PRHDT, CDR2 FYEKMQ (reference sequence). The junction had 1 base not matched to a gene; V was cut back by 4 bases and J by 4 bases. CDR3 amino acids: CASSSGQYEQYF. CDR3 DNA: TGTGCCAGCAGCTCGGGACAGTACGAGCAGTACTTC.

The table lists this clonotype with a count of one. DNA of the CDR3: TGCAGTGCTCCCCCCGGACTAGCATACAATGAGCAGTTCTTC. This encodes CSAPPGLAYNEQFF. The chain has TRBV20-1 and TRBJ2-1; the match to TRBD2 covers 8 bases. The CDR3 length is 14 residues. Germline V gene sequence: CDR1 DFQATT, CDR2 SNEGSKA (reference sequence). J was trimmed by 4 bases and V by 5 bases; bases with no gene match: 7.

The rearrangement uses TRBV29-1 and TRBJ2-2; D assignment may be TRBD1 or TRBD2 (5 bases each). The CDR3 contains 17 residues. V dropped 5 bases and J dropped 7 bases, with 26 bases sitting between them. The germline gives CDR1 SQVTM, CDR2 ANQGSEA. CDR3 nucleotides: TGCAGCGTTCAATTTTTGACCGGGACCGAAAGTGGCGGGGAGCTGTTTTTT. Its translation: CSVQFLTGTESGGELFF.

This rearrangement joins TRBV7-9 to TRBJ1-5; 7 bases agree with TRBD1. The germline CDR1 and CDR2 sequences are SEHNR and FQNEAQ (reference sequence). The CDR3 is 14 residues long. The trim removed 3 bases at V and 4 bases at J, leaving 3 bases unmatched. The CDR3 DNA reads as TGTGCCAGCAGCTTTGGGACAGAGAATCAGCCCCAGCATTTT. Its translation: CASSFGTENQPQHF.

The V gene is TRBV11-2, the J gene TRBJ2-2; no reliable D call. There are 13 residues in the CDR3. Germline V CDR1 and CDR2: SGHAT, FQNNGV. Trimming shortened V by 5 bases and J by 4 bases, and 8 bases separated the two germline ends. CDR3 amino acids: CASSRFLTGELFF. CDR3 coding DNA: TGTGCCAGCAGCCGGTTTCTCACCGGGGAGCTGTTTTTT.

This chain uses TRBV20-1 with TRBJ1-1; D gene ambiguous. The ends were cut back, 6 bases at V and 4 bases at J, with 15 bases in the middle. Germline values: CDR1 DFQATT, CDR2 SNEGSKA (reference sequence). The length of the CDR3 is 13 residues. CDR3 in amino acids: CSARTLRGTEAFF. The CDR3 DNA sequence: TGCAGTGCCCGGACGCTACGGGGCACTGAAGCTTTCTTT.

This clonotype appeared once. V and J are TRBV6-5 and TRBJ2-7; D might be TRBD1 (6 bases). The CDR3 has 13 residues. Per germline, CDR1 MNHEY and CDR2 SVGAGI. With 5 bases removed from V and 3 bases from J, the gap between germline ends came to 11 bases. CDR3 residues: CASSQGHSYEQYF. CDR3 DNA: TGTGCCAGCAGTCAGGGACACAGCTACGAGCAGTACTTC.

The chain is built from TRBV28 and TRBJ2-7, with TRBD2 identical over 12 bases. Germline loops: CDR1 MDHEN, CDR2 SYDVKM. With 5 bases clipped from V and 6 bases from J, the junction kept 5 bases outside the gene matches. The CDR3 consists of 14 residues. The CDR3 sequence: CASSRTSGIFEQYF. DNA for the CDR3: TGTGCCAGCAGTCGGACTAGCGGGATATTCGAGCAGTACTTC. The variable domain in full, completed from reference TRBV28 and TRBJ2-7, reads DVKVTQSSRYLVKRTGEKVFLECVQDMDHENMFWYRQDPGLGLRLIYFSYDVKMKEKGDIPEGYSVSREKKERFSLILESASTNQTSMYLCASSRTSGIFEQYFGPGTRLTVT.

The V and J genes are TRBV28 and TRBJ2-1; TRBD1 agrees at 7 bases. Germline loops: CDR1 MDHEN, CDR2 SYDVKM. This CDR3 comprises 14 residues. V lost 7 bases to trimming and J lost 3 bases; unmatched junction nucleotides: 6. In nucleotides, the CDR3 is TGTGCCAGCATACGGGACAGCTACTACAATGAGCAGTTCTTC. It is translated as CASIRDSYYNEQFF.

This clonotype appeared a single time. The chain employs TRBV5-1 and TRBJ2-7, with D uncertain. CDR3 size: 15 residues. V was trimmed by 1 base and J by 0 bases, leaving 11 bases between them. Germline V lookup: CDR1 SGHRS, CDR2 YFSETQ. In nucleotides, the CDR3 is TGCGCCAGCAGCTTGTCCGGCGGAACCTCCTACGAGCAGTACTTC. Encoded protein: CASSLSGGTSYEQYF.

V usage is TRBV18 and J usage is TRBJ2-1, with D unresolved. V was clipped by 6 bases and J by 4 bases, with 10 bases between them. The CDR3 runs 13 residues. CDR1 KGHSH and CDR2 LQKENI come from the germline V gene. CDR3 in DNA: TGTGCCAGCTCCTTGAGTCGGTACAATGAGCAGTTCTTC. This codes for CASSLSRYNEQFF. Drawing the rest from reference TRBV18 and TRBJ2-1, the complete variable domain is NAGVMQNPRHLVRRRGQEARLRCSPMKGHSHVYWYRQLPEEGLKFMVYLQKENIIDESGMPKERFSAEFPKEGPSILRIQQVVRGDSAAYFCASSLSRYNEQFFGPGTRLTVL.

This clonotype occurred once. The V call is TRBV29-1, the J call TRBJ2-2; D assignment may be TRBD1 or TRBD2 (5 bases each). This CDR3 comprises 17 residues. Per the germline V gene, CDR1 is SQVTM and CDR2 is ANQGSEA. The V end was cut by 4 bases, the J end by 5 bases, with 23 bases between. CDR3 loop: CSVVSRTGTQATGELFF. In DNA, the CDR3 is TGCAGCGTTGTATCCCGAACCGGGACCCAAGCGACCGGGGAGCTGTTTTTT.

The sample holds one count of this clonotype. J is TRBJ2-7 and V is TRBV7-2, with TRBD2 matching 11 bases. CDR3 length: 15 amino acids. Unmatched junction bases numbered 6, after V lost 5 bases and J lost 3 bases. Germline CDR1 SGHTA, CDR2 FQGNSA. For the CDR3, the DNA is TGTGCCAGCAGCCTGGGACTAGCGGTCCTCTACGAGCAGTACTTC. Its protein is CASSLGLAVLYEQYF.

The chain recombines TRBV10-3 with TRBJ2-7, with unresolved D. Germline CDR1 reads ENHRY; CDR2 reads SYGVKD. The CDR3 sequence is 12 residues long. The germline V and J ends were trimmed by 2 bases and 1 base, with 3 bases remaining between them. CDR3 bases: TGTGCCATCAGTGAGCAATCCTACGAGCAGTACTTC. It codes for CAISEQSYEQYF.

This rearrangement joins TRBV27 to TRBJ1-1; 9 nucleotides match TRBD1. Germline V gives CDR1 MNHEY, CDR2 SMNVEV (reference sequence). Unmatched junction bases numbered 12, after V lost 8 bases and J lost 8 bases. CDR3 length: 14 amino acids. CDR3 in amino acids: CASGTGLYQTEAFF. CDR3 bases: TGTGCCAGCGGGACAGGGCTATATCAGACGGAAGCTTTCTTT.

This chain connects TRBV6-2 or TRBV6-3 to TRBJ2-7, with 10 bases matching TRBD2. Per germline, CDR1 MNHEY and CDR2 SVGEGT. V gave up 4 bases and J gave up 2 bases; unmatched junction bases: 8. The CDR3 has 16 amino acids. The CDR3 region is CASSSQRGGRPYEQYF. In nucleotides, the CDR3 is TGTGCCAGCAGTTCTCAGCGGGGGGGCCGCCCCTACGAGCAGTACTTC.

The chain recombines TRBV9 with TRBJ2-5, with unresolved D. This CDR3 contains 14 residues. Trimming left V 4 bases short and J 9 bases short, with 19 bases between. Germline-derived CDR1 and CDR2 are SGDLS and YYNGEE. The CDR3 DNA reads TGTGCCAGCAGCCCGGAAGGGTCCGCGGACCCCCAGTACTTC. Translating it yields CASSPEGSADPQYF.

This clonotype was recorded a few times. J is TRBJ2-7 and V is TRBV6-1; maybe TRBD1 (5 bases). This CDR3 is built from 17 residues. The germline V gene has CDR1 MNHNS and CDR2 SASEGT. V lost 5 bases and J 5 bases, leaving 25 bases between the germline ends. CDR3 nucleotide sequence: TGTGCCAGCAGTCCCTTACCCCCAGACAGTATCCGCCACGAGCAGTACTTC. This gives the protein CASSPLPPDSIRHEQYF.